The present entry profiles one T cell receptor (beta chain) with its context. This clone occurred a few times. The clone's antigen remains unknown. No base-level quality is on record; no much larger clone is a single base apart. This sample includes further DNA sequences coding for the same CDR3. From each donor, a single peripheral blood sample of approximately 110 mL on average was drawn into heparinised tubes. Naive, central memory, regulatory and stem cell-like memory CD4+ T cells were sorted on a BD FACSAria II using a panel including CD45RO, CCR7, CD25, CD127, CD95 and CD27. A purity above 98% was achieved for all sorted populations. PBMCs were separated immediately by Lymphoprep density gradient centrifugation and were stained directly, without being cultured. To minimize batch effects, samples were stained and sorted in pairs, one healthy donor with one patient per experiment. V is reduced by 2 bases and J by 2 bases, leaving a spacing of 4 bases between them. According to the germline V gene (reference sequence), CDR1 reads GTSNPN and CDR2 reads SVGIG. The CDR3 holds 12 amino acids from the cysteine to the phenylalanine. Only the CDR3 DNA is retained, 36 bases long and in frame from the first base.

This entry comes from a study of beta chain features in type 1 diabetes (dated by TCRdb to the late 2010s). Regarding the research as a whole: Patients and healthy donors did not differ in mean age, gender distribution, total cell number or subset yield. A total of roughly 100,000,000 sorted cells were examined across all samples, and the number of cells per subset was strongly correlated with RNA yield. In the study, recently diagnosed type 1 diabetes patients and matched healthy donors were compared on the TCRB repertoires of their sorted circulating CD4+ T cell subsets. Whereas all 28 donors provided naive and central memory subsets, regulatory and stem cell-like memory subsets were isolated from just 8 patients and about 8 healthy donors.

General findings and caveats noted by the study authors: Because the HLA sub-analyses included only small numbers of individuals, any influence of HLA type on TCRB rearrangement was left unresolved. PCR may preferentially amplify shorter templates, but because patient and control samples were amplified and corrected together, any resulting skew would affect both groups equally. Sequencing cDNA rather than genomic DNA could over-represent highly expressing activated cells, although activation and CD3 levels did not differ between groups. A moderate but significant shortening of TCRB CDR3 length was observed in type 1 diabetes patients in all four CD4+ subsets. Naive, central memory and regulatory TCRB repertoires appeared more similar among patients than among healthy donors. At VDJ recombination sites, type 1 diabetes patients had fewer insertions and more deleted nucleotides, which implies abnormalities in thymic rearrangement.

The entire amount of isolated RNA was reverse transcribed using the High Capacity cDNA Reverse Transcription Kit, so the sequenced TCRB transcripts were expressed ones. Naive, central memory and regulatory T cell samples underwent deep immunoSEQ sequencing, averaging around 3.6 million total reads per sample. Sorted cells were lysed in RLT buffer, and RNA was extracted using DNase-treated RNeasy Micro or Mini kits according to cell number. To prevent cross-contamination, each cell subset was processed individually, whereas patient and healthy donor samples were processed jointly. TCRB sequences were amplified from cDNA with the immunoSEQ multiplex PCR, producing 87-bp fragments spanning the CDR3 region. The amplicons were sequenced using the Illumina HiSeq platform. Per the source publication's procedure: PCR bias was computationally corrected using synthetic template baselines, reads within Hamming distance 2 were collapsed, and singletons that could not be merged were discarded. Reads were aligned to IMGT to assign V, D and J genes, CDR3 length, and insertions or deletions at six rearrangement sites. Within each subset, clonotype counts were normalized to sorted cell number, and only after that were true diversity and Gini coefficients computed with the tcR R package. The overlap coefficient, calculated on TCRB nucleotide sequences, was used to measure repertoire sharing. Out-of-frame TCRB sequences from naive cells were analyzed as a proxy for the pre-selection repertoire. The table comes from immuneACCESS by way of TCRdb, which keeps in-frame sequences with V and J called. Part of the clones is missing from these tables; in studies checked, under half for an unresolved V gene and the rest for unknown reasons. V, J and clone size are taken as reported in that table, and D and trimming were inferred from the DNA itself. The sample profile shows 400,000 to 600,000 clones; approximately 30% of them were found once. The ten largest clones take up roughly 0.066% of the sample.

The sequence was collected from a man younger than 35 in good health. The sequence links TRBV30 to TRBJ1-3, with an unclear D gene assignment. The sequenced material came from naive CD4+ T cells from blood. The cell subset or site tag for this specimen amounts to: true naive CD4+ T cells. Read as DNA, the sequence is TGTGCCTGGAGTCCTGCTGGAAACACCATATATTTT. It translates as CAWSPAGNTIYF.